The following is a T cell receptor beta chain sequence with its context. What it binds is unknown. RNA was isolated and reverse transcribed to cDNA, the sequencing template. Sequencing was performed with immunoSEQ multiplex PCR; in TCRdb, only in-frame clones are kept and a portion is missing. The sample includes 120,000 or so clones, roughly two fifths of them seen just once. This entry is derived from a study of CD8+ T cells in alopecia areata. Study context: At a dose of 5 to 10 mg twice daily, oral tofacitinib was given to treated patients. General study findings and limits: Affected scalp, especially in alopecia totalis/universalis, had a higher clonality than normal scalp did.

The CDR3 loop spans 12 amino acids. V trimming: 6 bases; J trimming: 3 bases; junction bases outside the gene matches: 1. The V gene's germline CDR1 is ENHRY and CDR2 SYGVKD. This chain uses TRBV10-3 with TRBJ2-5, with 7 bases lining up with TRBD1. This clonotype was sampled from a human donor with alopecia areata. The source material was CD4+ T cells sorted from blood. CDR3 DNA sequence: TGTGCCATCAGAGACAGGGAAGAGACCCAGTACTTC. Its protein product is CAIRDREETQYF.